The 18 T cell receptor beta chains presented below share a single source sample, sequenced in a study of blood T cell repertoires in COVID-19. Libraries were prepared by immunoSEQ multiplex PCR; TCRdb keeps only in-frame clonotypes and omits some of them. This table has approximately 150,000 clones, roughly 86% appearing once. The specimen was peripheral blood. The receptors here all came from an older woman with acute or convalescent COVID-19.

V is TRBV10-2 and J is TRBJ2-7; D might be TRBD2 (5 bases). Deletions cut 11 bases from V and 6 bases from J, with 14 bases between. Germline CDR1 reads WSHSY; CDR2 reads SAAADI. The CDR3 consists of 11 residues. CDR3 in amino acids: CAASNGIEQYF. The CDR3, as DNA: TGCGCCGCCAGCAACGGGATCGAGCAGTACTTC.

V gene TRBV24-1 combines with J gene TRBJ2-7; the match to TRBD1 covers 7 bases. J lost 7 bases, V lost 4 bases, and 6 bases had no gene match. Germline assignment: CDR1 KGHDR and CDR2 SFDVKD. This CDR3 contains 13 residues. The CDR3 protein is CATSDGTANEQYF. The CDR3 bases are TGTGCCACCAGTGACGGGACAGCAAATGAGCAGTACTTC.

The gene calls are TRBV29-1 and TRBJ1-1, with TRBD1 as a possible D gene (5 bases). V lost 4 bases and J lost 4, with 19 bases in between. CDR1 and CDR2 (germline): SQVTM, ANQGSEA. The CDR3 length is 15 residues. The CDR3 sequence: CSVGGAGMQVTEAFF. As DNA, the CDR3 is TGCAGCGTTGGTGGGGCAGGGATGCAGGTCACTGAAGCTTTCTTT.

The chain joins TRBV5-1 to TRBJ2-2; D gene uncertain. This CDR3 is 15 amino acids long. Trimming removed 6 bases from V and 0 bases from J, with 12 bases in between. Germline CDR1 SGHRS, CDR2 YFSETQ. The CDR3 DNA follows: TGCGCCAGCATAGGAGCGAGTCCGAACACCGGGGAGCTGTTTTTT. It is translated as CASIGASPNTGELFF.

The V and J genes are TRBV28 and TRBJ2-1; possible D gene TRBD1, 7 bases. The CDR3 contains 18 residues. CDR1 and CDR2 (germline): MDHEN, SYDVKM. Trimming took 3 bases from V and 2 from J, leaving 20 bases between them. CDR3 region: CASSFPPWQGGAYNEQFF. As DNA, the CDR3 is TGTGCCAGCAGTTTCCCTCCCTGGCAGGGGGGCGCCTACAATGAGCAGTTCTTC.

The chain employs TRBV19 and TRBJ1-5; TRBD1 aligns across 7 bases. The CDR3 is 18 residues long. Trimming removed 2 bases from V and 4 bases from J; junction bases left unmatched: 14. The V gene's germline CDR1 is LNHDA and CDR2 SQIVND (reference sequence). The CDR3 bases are TGTGCCAGTAGTATAAGGCGGGGGGCACAGGGGATAAATCAGCCCCAGCATTTT. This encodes CASSIRRGAQGINQPQHF.

This CDR3 is CASSPGQGRGTNTGELFF. The DNA of the CDR3 is TGTGCCAGCAGCCCGGGACAGGGGAGGGGAACGAACACCGGGGAGCTGTTTTTT. This chain uses TRBV5-4 with TRBJ2-2; 10 bases agree with TRBD1. The CDR3 spans 18 residues. V lost 4 bases to trimming and J lost 0 bases; unmatched junction nucleotides: 9. Germline CDR1 is SGHNT and CDR2 is YYREEE (reference sequence).

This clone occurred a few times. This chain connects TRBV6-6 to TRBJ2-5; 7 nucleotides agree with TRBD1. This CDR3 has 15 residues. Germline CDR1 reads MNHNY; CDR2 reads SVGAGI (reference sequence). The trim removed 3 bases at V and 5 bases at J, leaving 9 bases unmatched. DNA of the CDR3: TGTGCCAGCAGTTATAGACAGGGTAACAGGGAGACCCAGTACTTC. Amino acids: CASSYRQGNRETQYF.

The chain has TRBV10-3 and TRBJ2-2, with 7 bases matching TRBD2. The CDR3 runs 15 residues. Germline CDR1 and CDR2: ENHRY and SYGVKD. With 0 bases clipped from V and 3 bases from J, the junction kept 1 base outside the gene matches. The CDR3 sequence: CAISESGRDTGELFF. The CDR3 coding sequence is TGTGCCATCAGTGAGTCGGGGAGGGACACCGGGGAGCTGTTTTTT.

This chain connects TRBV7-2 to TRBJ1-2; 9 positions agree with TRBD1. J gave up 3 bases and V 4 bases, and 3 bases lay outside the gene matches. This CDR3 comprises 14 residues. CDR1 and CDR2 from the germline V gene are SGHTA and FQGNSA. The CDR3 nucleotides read TGTGCCAGCAGCTCAACAGGGGGCTACTATGGCTACACCTTC. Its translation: CASSSTGGYYGYTF.

The CDR3 region has the DNA TGTGCCAGCAGCTTACGGAGCAATCAGCCCCAGCATTTT. This sequence encodes CASSLRSNQPQHF. This chain connects TRBV7-2 to TRBJ1-5; D is undetermined. Trimming left V 2 bases short and J 1 base short, with 3 bases between. The CDR3 covers 13 residues. Per germline, CDR1 SGHTA and CDR2 FQGNSA.

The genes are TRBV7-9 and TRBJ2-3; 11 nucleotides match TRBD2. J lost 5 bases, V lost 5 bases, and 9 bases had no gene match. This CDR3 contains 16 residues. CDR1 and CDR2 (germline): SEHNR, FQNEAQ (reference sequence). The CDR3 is CASSGSSGGARDTQYF. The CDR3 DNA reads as TGTGCCAGCAGCGGGAGTAGCGGGGGGGCCAGAGATACGCAGTATTTT.

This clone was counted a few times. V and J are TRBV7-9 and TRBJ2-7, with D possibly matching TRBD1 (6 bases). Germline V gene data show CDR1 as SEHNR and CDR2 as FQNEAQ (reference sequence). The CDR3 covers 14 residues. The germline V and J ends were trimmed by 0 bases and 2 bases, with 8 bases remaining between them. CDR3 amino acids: CASSLAGATYEQYF. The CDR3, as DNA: TGTGCCAGCAGCTTAGCGGGGGCGACCTACGAGCAGTACTTC.

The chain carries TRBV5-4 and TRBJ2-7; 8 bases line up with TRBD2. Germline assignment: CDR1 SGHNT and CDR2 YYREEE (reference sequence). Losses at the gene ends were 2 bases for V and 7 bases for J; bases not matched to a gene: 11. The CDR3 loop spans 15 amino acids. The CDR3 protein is CASSLSPGGPPEQYF. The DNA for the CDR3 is TGTGCCAGCAGCTTATCTCCGGGGGGGCCACCTGAGCAGTACTTC.

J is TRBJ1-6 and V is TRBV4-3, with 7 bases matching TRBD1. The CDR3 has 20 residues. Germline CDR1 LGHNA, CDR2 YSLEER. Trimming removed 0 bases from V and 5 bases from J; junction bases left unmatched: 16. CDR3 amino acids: CASSQDNIGTVPRNNSPLHF. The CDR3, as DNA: TGCGCCAGCAGCCAAGATAATATCGGGACAGTACCGAGGAATAATTCACCCCTCCACTTT.

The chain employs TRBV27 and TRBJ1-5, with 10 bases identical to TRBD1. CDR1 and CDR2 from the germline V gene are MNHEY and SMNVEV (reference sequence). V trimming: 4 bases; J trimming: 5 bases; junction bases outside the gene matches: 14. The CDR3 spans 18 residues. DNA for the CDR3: TGTGCCAGCAGTTATGTTAAGTCGGGGACAGGGGATGATCAGCCCCAGCATTTT. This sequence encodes CASSYVKSGTGDDQPQHF.

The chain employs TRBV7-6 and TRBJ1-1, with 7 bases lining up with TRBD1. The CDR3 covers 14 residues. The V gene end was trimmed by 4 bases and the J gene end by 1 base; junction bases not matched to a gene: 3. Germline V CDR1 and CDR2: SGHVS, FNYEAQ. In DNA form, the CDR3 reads TGTGCCAGCAGCTCCGGACAGGCGAACACTGAAGCTTTCTTT. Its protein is CASSSGQANTEAFF.

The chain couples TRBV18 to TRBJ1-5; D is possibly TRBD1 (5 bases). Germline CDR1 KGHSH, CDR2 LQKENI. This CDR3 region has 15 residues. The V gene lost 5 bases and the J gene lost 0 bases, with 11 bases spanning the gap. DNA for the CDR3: TGTGCCAGCTCAACAGGACGGTATAGCAATCAGCCCCAGCATTTT. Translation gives CASSTGRYSNQPQHF.